Sequencing of this T cell receptor (beta chain) was carried out in a study of naive and memory T cell subsets. This clonotype was observed many times. Two oligonucleotides, mixed equimolar, formed the beta constant-region primer covering TRBC1 and TRBC2. Four rounds of PCR amplified the ligated cDNA using nested alpha and beta constant-region primers plus SP2. In TCRdb, the UMI-ligation and nested PCR reads were re-called with MiXCR into one record per CDR3 protein. The repertoire holds approximately 16,000 distinct CDR3 sequences, with around 8.2% as singletons. CDR1 SGHDT and CDR2 YYEEEE come from the germline V gene. The CDR3 spans 13 residues. Trimming shortened V by 0 bases and J by 6 bases, and 10 bases separated the two germline ends.

The sequence came from a human donor in good health. What was sequenced was central memory CD8+ T cells from blood. The chain is built from TRBV5-6 and TRBJ2-7, with a tentative D call TRBD2 (5 bases). The DNA of the CDR3 is TGTGCCAGCAGCTTGGTTGCGGGCGGCGAGCAGTACTTC. Translated, it gives CASSLVAGGEQYF.